Presented here are 32 T cell receptor beta chains from one specimen sequenced in a study of shared clonotypes between healthy human individuals. Libraries were prepared by immunoSEQ multiplex PCR; TCRdb keeps only in-frame clonotypes and omits some of them. This sample carries a few million clones, around nine tenths of them seen once, and the ten largest clones take over 0.12%. What was sequenced was naive CD4+ T cells sorted from blood. Subset described: CD45RA+ positively selected. These receptors were obtained from a man in his late teens or twenties in good health.

The sample holds one count of this clone. The gene calls are TRBV5-4 and TRBJ1-1; D may be TRBD1 (6 bases). Trimming took 1 base from V and 4 from J, leaving 20 bases between them. Germline-derived CDR1 and CDR2 are SGHNT and YYREEE (reference sequence). CDR3 size: 17 residues. CDR3 sequence (DNA): TGTGCCAGCAGCTTGTACCTGCGGCCCGGGGGCGGCACTGAAGCTTTCTTT. Its translation: CASSLYLRPGGGTEAFF.

This clone was found once. The chain uses TRBV5-8 and TRBJ1-3, with no clear D. Germline V CDR1 and CDR2: SGHTS, YDEGEE. V was trimmed by 7 bases and J by 6 bases, leaving 5 bases between them. This CDR3 region has 10 residues. This CDR3 reads CASGENTIYF. CDR3 DNA sequence: TGTGCCAGCGGTGAAAACACCATATATTTT.

A single count supports this clone. The chain is built from TRBV5-5 and TRBJ2-7, with TRBD1 matching over 7 bases. Germline V gene data show CDR1 as SGHKS and CDR2 as YYEKEE (reference sequence). The CDR3 loop spans 13 amino acids. With 4 bases clipped from V and 6 bases from J, the junction kept 7 bases outside the gene matches. The CDR3 region has the DNA TGTGCCAGCAGCCTCATTCCAGGGGGCGAGCAGTACTTC. Encoded protein: CASSLIPGGEQYF.

The chain combines TRBV11-2 with TRBJ1-4; D gene unclear. The ends were cut back, 5 bases at V and 6 bases at J, with 16 bases in the middle. CDR1 SGHAT and CDR2 FQNNGV come from the germline V gene. The CDR3 length is 15 residues. CDR3 in amino acids: CASSQGFGRDEKLFF. CDR3 DNA: TGTGCCAGCAGCCAAGGCTTTGGGCGCGATGAAAAACTGTTTTTT.

This chain uses TRBV30 with TRBJ2-5; 14 positions match TRBD2. The CDR3 has 15 amino acids. Per the germline V gene, CDR1 is GTSNPN and CDR2 is SVGIG (reference sequence). Unmatched junction bases numbered 6, after V lost 7 bases and J lost 2 bases. CDR3 protein: CAFARTSGGQETQYF. CDR3 nucleotides: TGTGCCTTTGCGAGGACTAGCGGGGGGCAAGAGACCCAGTACTTC.

This clone was recorded once. V gene TRBV11-2 combines with J gene TRBJ2-1; D is possibly TRBD2 (6 bases). The CDR3 has 17 residues. The germline V and J ends were trimmed by 2 bases and 0 bases, with 14 bases remaining between them. Germline V gene sequence: CDR1 SGHAT, CDR2 FQNNGV. CDR3: CASSLRLPRGSYNEQFF. The CDR3 bases are TGTGCCAGCAGCTTAAGACTCCCGCGGGGCTCCTACAATGAGCAGTTCTTC.

This rearrangement joins TRBV11-3 to TRBJ2-3; perhaps TRBD1 as D (6 bases). CDR3 size: 16 residues. Germline assignment: CDR1 SGHNT and CDR2 YENEEA. V was shortened by 2 bases and J by 0 bases, with 12 bases between the two germline ends. The DNA of the CDR3 is TGTGCCAGCAGCTTATCCTTGACAGGAAGCACAGATACGCAGTATTTT. As protein: CASSLSLTGSTDTQYF.

This clone was seen only a few times. The chain combines TRBV19 with TRBJ1-6; D is unresolved. CDR1 LNHDA and CDR2 SQIVND come from the germline V gene (reference sequence). The CDR3 is made up of 16 amino acids. V was shortened by 3 bases and J by 3 bases, with 12 bases between the two germline ends. The CDR3 nucleotides read TGTGCCAGTAGTATCGGAACCCGCAACTATAATTCACCCCTCCACTTT. It encodes CASSIGTRNYNSPLHF.

The genes are TRBV10-3 and TRBJ1-1, with D uncertain. V was cut by 6 bases and J by 2 bases, with 4 bases left in between. Per the germline V gene, CDR1 is ENHRY and CDR2 is SYGVKD. The CDR3 totals 11 residues. CDR3 protein: CAIRHNTEAFF. Written as DNA, the CDR3 is TGTGCCATCAGGCATAACACTGAAGCTTTCTTT.

V gene TRBV7-9 combines with J gene TRBJ2-5, with D perhaps being TRBD1 or TRBD2 (5 bases each). CDR1 is SEHNR and CDR2 is FQNEAQ in the germline V gene (reference sequence). V lost 1 base to trimming and J lost 11 bases, with 23 bases between them. The CDR3 loop spans 16 amino acids. The CDR3 DNA reads TGTGCCAGCAGCTTAGGGGCCCCGGTAGGGGTGAGGGAGCAGTACTTC. This sequence encodes CASSLGAPVGVREQYF.

In regard to this clone: The same CDR3 also results from other DNA sequences found in this sample. Written as DNA, the CDR3 is TGCGCCAGCAGGGGGACAGGGGGGTACGAGCAGTACTTC. Its protein product is CASRGTGGYEQYF. The chain joins TRBV5-1 to TRBJ2-7, with 11 bases lining up with TRBD1. Per germline, CDR1 SGHRS and CDR2 YFSETQ. The J segment lost 4 bases and the V segment lost 5 bases, leaving 2 bases of the junction unmatched. The CDR3 consists of 13 residues.

The table lists this clone with a few counts. The chain joins TRBV30 to TRBJ1-1; no reliable D call. Between the trimmed V and J ends, which lost 3 bases and 5 bases, there was a span of 7 bases. Germline V gives CDR1 GTSNPN, CDR2 SVGIG (reference sequence). This CDR3 spans 11 amino acids. This CDR3 is CAWREWTEAFF. In DNA form, the CDR3 reads TGTGCCTGGAGGGAATGGACTGAAGCTTTCTTT.

The V and J genes are TRBV2 and TRBJ2-1; 10 bases agree with TRBD1. With V trimmed by 4 bases and J by 3 bases, 3 bases remained unmatched. Germline CDR1 is SNHLY and CDR2 is FYNNEI. This CDR3 spans 15 amino acids. CDR3 sequence (DNA): TGTGCCAGCAGTGCTCGGGACAGGGGCTACAATGAGCAGTTCTTC. Protein sequence: CASSARDRGYNEQFF.

V is TRBV25-1 and J is TRBJ1-2, with D unclear. Germline CDR1 is MGHDK and CDR2 is SYGVNS. V was clipped by 8 bases and J by 2 bases, with 18 bases between them. CDR3 length equals 15 residues. CDR3 residues: CASGSGRGENYGYTF. CDR3 sequence (DNA): TGTGCCAGCGGGTCGGGTCGGGGTGAGAACTATGGCTACACCTTC.

This chain links TRBV6-5 with TRBJ1-3; no reliable D call. The germline gives CDR1 MNHEY, CDR2 SVGAGI. Trimming left V 6 bases short and J 0 bases short, with 12 bases between. This CDR3 region has 15 residues. The CDR3 loop is CASSPQELSGNTIYF. CDR3 nucleotides: TGTGCCAGCAGCCCTCAGGAGCTCTCTGGAAACACCATATATTTT.

This sequence joins TRBV2 and TRBJ2-3; TRBD2 is a possible D gene (5 bases). This CDR3 spans 13 amino acids. The V and J ends lost 6 bases and 4 bases respectively, with 11 bases between them. Germline CDR1 and CDR2: SNHLY and FYNNEI. This chain's CDR3 is CASRRTYPDTQYF. CDR3 DNA: TGTGCCAGCAGACGGACTTACCCAGATACGCAGTATTTT.

Concerning this clone itself: The same CDR3 can be traced to other DNA sequences in this sample. The chain joins TRBV11-3 to TRBJ2-3; D remains ambiguous. Trimming pared 0 bases from V and 0 bases from J, leaving 4 bases between. This CDR3 contains 14 residues. The germline V gene has CDR1 SGHNT and CDR2 YENEEA. The CDR3 DNA reads TGTGCCAGCAGCTTAGATGGAAGCACAGATACGCAGTATTTT. Its protein is CASSLDGSTDTQYF.

The rearrangement uses TRBV2 and TRBJ2-2; D is ambiguous. Germline V gene lookup returns CDR1 SNHLY and CDR2 FYNNEI. V lost 5 bases and J 5 bases, leaving 15 bases between the germline ends. The CDR3 length is 15 residues. The chain's CDR3 is CASSLRRRTTGELFF. The CDR3 DNA reads as TGTGCCAGCAGTCTCCGGCGGAGAACAACCGGGGAGCTGTTTTTT.

A few counts support this clone. J is TRBJ1-1 and V is TRBV30, with D possibly matching TRBD1 (5 bases). The germline gives CDR1 GTSNPN, CDR2 SVGIG (reference sequence). V was trimmed by 0 bases and J by 0 bases, leaving 11 bases between them. This CDR3 has 15 amino acids. In DNA form, the CDR3 reads TGTGCCTGGAGTGTAACCGGGACGCTGAACACTGAAGCTTTCTTT. Translated, it gives CAWSVTGTLNTEAFF.

CDR3 region: CASSPGTSGSSEQYF. The CDR3, as DNA: TGTGCCAGCAGCCCCGGGACTAGCGGTTCAAGCGAGCAGTACTTC. The chain recombines TRBV7-2 with TRBJ2-7, with TRBD2 matching 11 bases. Germline V CDR1 and CDR2: SGHTA, FQGNSA. V was pared by 5 bases and J by 6 bases, with 9 bases of the junction left unmatched. CDR3 length: 15 amino acids.

This chain uses TRBV7-2 with TRBJ1-2; possibly TRBD1 for D (6 bases). Trimming pared 1 base from V and 4 bases from J, leaving 13 bases between. Germline V gene lookup returns CDR1 SGHTA and CDR2 FQGNSA. This CDR3 is 15 amino acids long. CDR3 loop: CASSLGAGVGYGYTF. CDR3 coding DNA: TGTGCCAGCAGCTTAGGGGCAGGGGTGGGCTATGGCTACACCTTC.

This sequence joins TRBV9 and TRBJ2-1; 9 bases map to TRBD2. The V segment lost 0 bases and the J segment 0 bases; nucleotides outside the gene matches: 10. Germline lookup yields CDR1 SGDLS and CDR2 YYNGEE. The CDR3 contains 19 residues. The CDR3 reads CASSVANGGSGSSYNEQFF. As DNA, the CDR3 is TGTGCCAGCAGCGTAGCTAATGGGGGTAGCGGGAGCTCCTACAATGAGCAGTTCTTC.

This rearrangement joins TRBV27 to TRBJ1-2, with 11 bases fitting TRBD1. CDR3 length: 17 residues. CDR1 and CDR2 (germline): MNHEY, SMNVEV (reference sequence). Trimming removed 6 bases from V and 6 bases from J; junction bases left unmatched: 15. This CDR3 reads CASRWTGTGGDLDGYTF. The CDR3 DNA reads as TGTGCCAGCAGGTGGACCGGGACAGGGGGTGACCTCGATGGCTACACCTTC.

This sequence joins TRBV6-6 and TRBJ1-5; 10 positions match TRBD1. The CDR3 runs 13 residues. Germline V gene sequence: CDR1 MNHNY, CDR2 SVGAGI (reference sequence). V was pared by 10 bases and J by 10 bases, with 10 bases of the junction left unmatched. The CDR3 nucleotides read TGTGCCACGATGGGACAGGGGAAGAAACCCCAGCATTTT. Its protein is CATMGQGKKPQHF.

The rearrangement links TRBV6-5 to TRBJ2-5; possibly TRBD2 for D (7 bases). CDR1 and CDR2 from the germline V gene are MNHEY and SVGAGI. The CDR3 has 15 residues. Trimming stripped 4 bases from V and 1 base from J, with 13 bases between. Here the CDR3 reads CASSWPGGAQETQYF. In nucleotides, the CDR3 is TGTGCCAGCAGTTGGCCTGGGGGGGCCCAAGAGACCCAGTACTTC.

The CDR3 loop reads CASSLGGHSNTEAFF. CDR3 DNA sequence: TGTGCCAGCAGTTTAGGAGGACATTCGAACACTGAAGCTTTCTTT. The rearrangement joins TRBV28 to TRBJ1-1, with D perhaps TRBD1 (5 bases). Looked up from germline, CDR1 is MDHEN and CDR2 is SYDVKM. This CDR3 has 15 residues. Trimming pared 2 bases from V and 1 base from J, leaving 11 bases between.

As regards this clone: A junction end diverges from the germline sequence, so it may reflect a read error. This rearrangement joins TRBV7-7 to TRBJ2-1; 11 nucleotides agree with TRBD2. This CDR3 has 17 amino acids. Germline V gene data show CDR1 as SSHAT and CDR2 as FNYEAQ (reference sequence). This CDR3 is CASSRASGLADYNEQFF. CDR3 DNA: TGTGCTAGCAGCCGCGCCTCGGGACTAGCGGACTACAATGAGCAGTTCTTC.

The chain recombines TRBV4-1 with TRBJ2-3, with D possibly being TRBD1 (5 bases). V was shortened by 0 bases and J by 4 bases, with 14 bases between the two germline ends. This CDR3 is built from 16 residues. The germline V gene has CDR1 MGHRA and CDR2 YSYEKL. The CDR3 here is CASSQDPTLGPDTQYF. The CDR3 DNA reads as TGCGCCAGCAGCCAAGACCCAACCCTGGGGCCAGATACGCAGTATTTT.

The sample holds a few counts of this clone. V is TRBV19 and J is TRBJ1-3, with D uncertain. This CDR3 has 13 amino acids. The V and J ends lost 8 bases and 4 bases respectively, with 12 bases between them. Germline V lookup: CDR1 LNHDA, CDR2 SQIVND (reference sequence). In DNA, the CDR3 is TGTGCCAGTCACCGGGATGAGGGAAACACCATATATTTT. Amino acid sequence: CASHRDEGNTIYF.

This chain connects TRBV5-4 to TRBJ2-7, with D perhaps matching TRBD1 (6 bases). This CDR3 has 13 amino acids. Germline V gene lookup returns CDR1 SGHNT and CDR2 YYREEE (reference sequence). Trimming removed 5 bases from V and 7 bases from J, with 16 bases in between. The DNA of the CDR3 is TGTGCCAGCAGTCCCAGGGGAACCCTGGAGCAGTACTTC. This gives the protein CASSPRGTLEQYF.

The chain has TRBV4-1 and TRBJ2-1; no reliable D call. This CDR3 comprises 15 residues. Germline V lookup: CDR1 MGHRA, CDR2 YSYEKL. The V end was cut by 0 bases, the J end by 9 bases, with 15 bases between. Here the CDR3 DNA reads TGCGCCAGCAGCCAAGAAAGGCGTGTGGGGATTGAGCAGTTCTTC. It yields the protein CASSQERRVGIEQFF.

This clone has a handful of counts. The chain links TRBV2 to TRBJ1-1; TRBD1 aligns across 7 bases. The ends lost 0 bases at V and 5 bases at J; junction bases unmatched: 6. The CDR3 runs 15 residues. Looked up from germline, CDR1 is SNHLY and CDR2 is FYNNEI. As DNA, the CDR3 is TGTGCCAGCAGTGAAGCCAGAACAGGGGTAACTGAAGCTTTCTTT. It is translated as CASSEARTGVTEAFF.